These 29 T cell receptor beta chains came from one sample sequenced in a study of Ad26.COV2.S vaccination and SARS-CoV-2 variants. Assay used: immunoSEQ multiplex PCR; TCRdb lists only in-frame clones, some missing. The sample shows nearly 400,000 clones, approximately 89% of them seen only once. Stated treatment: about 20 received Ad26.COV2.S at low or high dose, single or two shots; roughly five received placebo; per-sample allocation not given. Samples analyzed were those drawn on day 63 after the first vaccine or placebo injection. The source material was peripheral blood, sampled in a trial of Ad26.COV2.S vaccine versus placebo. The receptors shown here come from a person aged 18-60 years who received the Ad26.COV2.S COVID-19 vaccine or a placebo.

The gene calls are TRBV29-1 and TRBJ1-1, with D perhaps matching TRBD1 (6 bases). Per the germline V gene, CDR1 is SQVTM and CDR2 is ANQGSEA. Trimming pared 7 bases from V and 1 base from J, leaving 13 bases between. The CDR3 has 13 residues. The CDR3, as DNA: TGCAGCGGGGCCGACAGGTCGAACACTGAAGCTTTCTTT. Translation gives CSGADRSNTEAFF.

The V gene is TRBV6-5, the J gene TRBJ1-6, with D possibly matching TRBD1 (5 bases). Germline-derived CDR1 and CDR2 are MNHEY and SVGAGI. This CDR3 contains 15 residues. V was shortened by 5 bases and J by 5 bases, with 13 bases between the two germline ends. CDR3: CASSLYRSHNSPLHF. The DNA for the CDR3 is TGTGCCAGCAGTCTCTACAGGTCCCATAATTCACCCCTCCACTTT.

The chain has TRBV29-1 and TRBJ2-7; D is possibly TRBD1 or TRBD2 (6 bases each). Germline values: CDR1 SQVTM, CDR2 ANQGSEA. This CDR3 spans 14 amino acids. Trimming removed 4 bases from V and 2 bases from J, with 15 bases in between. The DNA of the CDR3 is TGCAGCGTTGGAAGGGGGGATGGGGCCTACGAGCAGTACTTC. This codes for CSVGRGDGAYEQYF.

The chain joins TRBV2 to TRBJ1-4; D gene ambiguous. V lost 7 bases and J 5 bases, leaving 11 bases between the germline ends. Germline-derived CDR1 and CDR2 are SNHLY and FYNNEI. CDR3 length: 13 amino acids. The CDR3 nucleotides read TGTGCCAGCACGGGGAGCCGGAATGAAAAACTGTTTTTT. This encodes CASTGSRNEKLFF.

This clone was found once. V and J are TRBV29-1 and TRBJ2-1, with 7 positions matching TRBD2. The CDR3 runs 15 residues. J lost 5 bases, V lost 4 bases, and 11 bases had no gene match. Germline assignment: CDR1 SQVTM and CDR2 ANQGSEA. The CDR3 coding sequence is TGCAGCGTTGGCGGGGGACGCGGGAACCACAATGAGCAGTTCTTC. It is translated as CSVGGGRGNHNEQFF.

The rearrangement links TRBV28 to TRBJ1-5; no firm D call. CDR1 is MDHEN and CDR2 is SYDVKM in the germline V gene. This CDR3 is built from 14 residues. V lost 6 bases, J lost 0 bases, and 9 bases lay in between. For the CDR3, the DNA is TGTGCCAGCAGACAGAGACATAGCAATCAGCCCCAGCATTTT. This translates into CASRQRHSNQPQHF. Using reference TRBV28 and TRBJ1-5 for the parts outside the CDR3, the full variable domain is DVKVTQSSRYLVKRTGEKVFLECVQDMDHENMFWYRQDPGLGLRLIYFSYDVKMKEKGDIPEGYSVSREKKERFSLILESASTNQTSMYLCASRQRHSNQPQHFGDGTRLSIL.

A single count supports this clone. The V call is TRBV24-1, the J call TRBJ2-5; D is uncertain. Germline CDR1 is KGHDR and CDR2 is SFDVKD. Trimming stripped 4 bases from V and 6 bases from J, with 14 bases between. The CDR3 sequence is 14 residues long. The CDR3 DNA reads TGTGCCACCAGTGACCCTGGTCTCCAGAAGACCCAGTACTTC. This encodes CATSDPGLQKTQYF.

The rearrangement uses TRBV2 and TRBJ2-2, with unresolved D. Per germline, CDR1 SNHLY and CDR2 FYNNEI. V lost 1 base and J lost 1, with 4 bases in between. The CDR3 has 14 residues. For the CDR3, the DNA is TGTGCCAGCAGTGAAGTAGGGAACACCGGGGAGCTGTTTTTT. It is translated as CASSEVGNTGELFF.

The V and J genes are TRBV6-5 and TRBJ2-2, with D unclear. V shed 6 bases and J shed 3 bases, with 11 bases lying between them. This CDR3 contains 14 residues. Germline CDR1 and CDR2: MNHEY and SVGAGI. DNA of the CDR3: TGTGCCAGCAGCCCCAGGTGGGACACCGGGGAGCTGTTTTTT. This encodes CASSPRWDTGELFF.

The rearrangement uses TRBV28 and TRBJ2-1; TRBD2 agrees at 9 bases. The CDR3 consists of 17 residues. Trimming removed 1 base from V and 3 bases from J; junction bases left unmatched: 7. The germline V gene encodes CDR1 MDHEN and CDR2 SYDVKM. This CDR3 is CASSLSREGRLYNEQFF. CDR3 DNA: TGTGCCAGCAGTTTATCGCGGGAGGGCCGACTCTACAATGAGCAGTTCTTC.

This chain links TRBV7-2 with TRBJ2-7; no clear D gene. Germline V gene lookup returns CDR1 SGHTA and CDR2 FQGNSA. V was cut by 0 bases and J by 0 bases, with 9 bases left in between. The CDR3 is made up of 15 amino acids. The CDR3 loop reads CASSLARLPSYEQYF. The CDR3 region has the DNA TGTGCCAGCAGCTTAGCTCGGTTACCCTCCTACGAGCAGTACTTC.

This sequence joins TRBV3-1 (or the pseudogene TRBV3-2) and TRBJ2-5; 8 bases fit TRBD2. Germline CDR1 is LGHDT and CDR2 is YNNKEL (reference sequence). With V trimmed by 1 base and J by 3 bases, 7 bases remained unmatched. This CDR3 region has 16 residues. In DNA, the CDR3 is TGTGCCAGCAGCCAAGGCGATTGGCGGGAGGAAGAGACCCAGTACTTC. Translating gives CASSQGDWREEETQYF.

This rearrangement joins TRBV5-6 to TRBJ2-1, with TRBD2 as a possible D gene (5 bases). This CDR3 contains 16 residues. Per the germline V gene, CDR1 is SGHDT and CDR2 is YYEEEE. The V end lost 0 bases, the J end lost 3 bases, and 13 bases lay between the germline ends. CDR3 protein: CASSLEVGRNYNEQFF. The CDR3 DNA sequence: TGTGCCAGCAGCTTGGAGGTAGGGAGAAACTACAATGAGCAGTTCTTC.

The CDR3: CATSDALGGTEAFF. As DNA, the CDR3 is TGTGCCACCAGTGATGCGCTTGGCGGCACTGAAGCTTTCTTT. J is TRBJ1-1 and V is TRBV24-1; unclear D gene. V dropped 3 bases and J dropped 4 bases, with 11 bases sitting between them. The CDR3 totals 14 residues. Germline CDR1 and CDR2: KGHDR and SFDVKD.

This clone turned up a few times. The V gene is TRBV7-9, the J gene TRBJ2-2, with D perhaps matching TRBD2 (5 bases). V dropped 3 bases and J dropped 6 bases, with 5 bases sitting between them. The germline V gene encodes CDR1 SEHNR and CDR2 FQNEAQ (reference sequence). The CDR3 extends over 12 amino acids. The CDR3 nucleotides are TGTGCCAGCAGCTTCGGGGCCGGGGAGCTGTTTTTT. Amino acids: CASSFGAGELFF.

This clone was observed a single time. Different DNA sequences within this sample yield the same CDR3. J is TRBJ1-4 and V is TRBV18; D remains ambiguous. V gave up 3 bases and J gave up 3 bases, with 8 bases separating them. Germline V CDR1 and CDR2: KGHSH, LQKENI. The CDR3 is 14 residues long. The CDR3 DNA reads TGTGCCAGCTCACCGCGGGCTGCTAATGAAAAACTGTTTTTT. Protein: CASSPRAANEKLFF.

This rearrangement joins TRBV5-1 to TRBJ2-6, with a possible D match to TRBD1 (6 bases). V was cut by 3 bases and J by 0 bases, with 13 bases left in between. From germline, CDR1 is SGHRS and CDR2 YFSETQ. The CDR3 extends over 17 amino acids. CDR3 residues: CASSSGHRNSGANVLTF. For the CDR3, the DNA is TGCGCCAGCAGCTCGGGACATAGGAACTCTGGGGCCAACGTCCTGACTTTC.

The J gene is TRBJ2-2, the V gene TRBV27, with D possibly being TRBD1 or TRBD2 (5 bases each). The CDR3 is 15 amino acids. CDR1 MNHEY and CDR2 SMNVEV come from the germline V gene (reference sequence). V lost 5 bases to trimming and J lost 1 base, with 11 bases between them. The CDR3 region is CASSIRDGNTGELFF. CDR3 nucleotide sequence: TGTGCCAGCAGTATCCGGGACGGGAACACCGGGGAGCTGTTTTTT.

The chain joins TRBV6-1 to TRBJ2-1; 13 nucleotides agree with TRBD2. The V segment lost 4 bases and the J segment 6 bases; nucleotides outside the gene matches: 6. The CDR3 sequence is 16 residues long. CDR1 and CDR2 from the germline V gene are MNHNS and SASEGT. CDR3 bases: TGTGCCAGCAGTGGCCGGACTAGCGGGAGTGGCAATGAGCAGTTCTTC. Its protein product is CASSGRTSGSGNEQFF.

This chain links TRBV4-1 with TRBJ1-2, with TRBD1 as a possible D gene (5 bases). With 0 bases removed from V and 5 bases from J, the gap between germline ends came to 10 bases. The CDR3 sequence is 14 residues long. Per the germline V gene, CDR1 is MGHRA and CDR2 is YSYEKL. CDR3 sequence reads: CASSQEGTGYGYTF. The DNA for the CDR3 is TGCGCCAGCAGCCAAGAAGGGACGGGGTATGGCTACACCTTC.

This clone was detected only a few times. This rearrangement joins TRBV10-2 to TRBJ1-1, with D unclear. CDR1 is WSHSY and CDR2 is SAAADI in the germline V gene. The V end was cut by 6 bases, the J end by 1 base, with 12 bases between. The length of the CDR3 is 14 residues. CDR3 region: CASRALDQNTEAFF. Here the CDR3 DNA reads TGCGCCAGCAGAGCTTTGGACCAGAACACTGAAGCTTTCTTT.

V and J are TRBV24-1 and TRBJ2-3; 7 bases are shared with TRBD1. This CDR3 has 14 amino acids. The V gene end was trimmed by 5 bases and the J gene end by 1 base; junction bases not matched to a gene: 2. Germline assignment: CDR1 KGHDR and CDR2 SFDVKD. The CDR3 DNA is TGTGCCACCAGTGGAGGACAGGGCACAGATACGCAGTATTTT. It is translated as CATSGGQGTDTQYF.

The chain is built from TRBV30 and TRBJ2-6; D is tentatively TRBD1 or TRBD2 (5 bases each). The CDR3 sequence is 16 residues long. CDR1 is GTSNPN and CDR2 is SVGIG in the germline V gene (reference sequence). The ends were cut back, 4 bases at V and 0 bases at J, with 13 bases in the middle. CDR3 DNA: TGTGCCTGGAACCGGCAGGGAGACTCTGGGGCCAACGTCCTGACTTTC. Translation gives CAWNRQGDSGANVLTF.

In DNA form, the CDR3 reads TGTGCCAGCAGCCTTAAATTACTAGCGGGAGGTAGGGATGAGCAGTTCTTC. It encodes CASSLKLLAGGRDEQFF. The chain is built from TRBV3-1 (or the pseudogene TRBV3-2) and TRBJ2-1; 12 positions agree with TRBD2. CDR1 is LGHDT, CDR2 YNNKEL, per germline (reference sequence). The CDR3 is made up of 17 amino acids. V shed 4 bases and J 8 bases; nucleotides not matched to a gene: 12.

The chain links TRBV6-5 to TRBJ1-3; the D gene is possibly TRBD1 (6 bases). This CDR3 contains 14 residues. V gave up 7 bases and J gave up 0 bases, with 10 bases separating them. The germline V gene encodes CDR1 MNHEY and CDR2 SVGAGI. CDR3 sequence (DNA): TGTGCCAGCAAAACAGGGAACTCTGGAAACACCATATATTTT. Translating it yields CASKTGNSGNTIYF.

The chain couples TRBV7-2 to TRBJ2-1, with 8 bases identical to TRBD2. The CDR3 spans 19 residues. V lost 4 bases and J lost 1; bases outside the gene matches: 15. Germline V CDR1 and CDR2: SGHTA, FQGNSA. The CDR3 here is CASSSPRRLAGGSYNEQFF. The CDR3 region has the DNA TGTGCCAGCAGCTCCCCCCGTCGCCTGGCGGGAGGTTCCTACAATGAGCAGTTCTTC.

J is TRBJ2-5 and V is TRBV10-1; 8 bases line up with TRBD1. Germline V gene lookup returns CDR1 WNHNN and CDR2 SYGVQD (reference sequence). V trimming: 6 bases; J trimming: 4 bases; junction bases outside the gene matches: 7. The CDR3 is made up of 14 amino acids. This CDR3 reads CASRTGEPAETQYF. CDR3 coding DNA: TGCGCCAGCAGGACAGGGGAGCCAGCAGAGACCCAGTACTTC.

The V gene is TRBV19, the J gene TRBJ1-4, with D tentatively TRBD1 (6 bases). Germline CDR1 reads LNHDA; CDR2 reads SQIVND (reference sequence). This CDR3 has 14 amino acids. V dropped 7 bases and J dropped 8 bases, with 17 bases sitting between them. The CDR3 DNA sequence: TGTGCCAGTACCCTGGCCAGGGGCCCCGAAAAACTGTTTTTT. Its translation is CASTLARGPEKLFF. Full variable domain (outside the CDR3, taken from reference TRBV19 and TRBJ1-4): DGGITQSPKYLFRKEGQNVTLSCEQNLNHDAMYWYRQDPGQGLRLIYYSQIVNDFQKGDIAEGYSVSREKKESFPLTVTSAQKNPTAFYLCASTLARGPEKLFFGSGTQLSVL.

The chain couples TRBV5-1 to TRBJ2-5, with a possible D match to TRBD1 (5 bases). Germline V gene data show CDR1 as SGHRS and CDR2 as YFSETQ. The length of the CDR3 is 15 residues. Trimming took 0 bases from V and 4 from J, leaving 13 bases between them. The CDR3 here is CASSLDPTVRETQYF. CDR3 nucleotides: TGCGCCAGCAGCTTGGATCCGACAGTCCGAGAGACCCAGTACTTC.